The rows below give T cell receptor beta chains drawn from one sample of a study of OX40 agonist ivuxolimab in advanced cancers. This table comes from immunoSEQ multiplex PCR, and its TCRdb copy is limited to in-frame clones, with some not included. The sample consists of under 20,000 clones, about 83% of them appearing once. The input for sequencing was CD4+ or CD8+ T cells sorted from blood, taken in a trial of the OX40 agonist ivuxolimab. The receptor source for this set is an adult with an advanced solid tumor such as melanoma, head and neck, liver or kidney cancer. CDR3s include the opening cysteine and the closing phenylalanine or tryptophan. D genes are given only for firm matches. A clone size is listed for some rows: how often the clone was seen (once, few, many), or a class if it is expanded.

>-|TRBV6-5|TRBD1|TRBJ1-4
TGTGCCAGCAGTTTGGGGACAGGTGCAAGTGAAAAACTGTTTTTT
CASSLGTGASEKLFF
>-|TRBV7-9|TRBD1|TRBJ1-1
TGTGCCAGCAGCTCCCCACAGGGGCGCACTGAAGCTTTCTTT
CASSSPQGRTEAFF
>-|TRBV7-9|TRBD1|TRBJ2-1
TGTGCCAGCAGCGCCCGGGACAGGGGGTTTGATGGTGAGCAGTTCTTC
CASSARDRGFDGEQFF
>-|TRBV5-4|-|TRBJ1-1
TGTGCCAGCAGCTTGGCCGACAGCCTGGAAGCTTTCTTT
CASSLADSLEAFF
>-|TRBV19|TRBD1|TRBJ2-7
TGTGCCTGTGAGGGGGCGCCGGGCGAGCAGTACTTC
CACEGAPGEQYF
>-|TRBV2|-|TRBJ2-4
TGTGCCAGCAGTGAATCGTTTGGGGCAAGTTGGAACATTCAGTACTTC
CASSESFGASWNIQYF
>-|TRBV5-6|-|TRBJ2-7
TGTGCCAGCAGCTTGGGTGGGGCCAGAGAGCAGTACTTC
CASSLGGAREQYF
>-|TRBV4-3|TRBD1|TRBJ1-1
TGCGCCAGCAGCCAAGGGACAGGGGCCCCGAACACTGAAGCTTTCTTT
CASSQGTGAPNTEAFF
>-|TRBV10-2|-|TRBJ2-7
TGCGCCAGCGGCAGGAACGACTACGAGCAGTACTTC
CASGRNDYEQYF
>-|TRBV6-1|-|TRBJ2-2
TGTGCCAGCAGTGAATGGGTCGGGGCAGGGGATGCCGGGGAGCTGTTTTTT
CASSEWVGAGDAGELFF
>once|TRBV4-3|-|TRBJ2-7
TGCGCCAGCAGCCAAGATCCGTTGGTAGCCTACGAGCAGTACTTC
CASSQDPLVAYEQYF
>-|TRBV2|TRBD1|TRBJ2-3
TGTGCCTTCCAGGAGGGACAGGGACTTTCCGATGTCACAGATACGCAGTATTTT
CAFQEGQGLSDVTDTQYF
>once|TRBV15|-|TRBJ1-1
TGTGCCACCAGCAGAGACGGACGTGAAGCTTTCTTT
CATSRDGREAFF
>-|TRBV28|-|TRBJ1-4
TGTGCCAGCCGAGGCGTGAGTGGGGGGCGGGAAAAACTGTTTTTT
CASRGVSGGREKLFF
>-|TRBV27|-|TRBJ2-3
TGTGCCACGAGAATTAGCACAGATACGCAGTATTTT
CATRISTDTQYF
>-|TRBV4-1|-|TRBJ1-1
TGCGCCAGCAGCCAAGGAGGGAGGGGAGAAGCTTTCTTT
CASSQGGRGEAFF
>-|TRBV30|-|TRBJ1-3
TGTGCCTGGCATAAAGGAGATACCATATATTTT
CAWHKGDTIYF
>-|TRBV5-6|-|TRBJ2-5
TGTGCCAGCAGCTTACAAGAGACCCAGTACTTC
CASSLQETQYF
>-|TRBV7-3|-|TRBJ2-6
TGTGCCAGCAGCTTAGTTGAATTAGCTCGGACTTACTCTGGGGCCAACGTCCTGACTTTC
CASSLVELARTYSGANVLTF
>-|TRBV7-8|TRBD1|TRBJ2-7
TGTGCCAGCAGGACAGGGGCGGTCTACGAGCAGTACTTC
CASRTGAVYEQYF
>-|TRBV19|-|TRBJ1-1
TGTGCCAGTAGTCCAACAGACATGAACACTGAAGCTTTCTTT
CASSPTDMNTEAFF
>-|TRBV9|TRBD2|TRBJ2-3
TGTGCCAGCCTCATTATCGGGCTAGCGGGAAACGATACGCAGTATTTT
CASLIIGLAGNDTQYF
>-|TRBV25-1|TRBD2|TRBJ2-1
TGTGCCAGCAGTGAATTCCCTAGCGGGGGCCAGGATTACAATGAGCAGTTCTTC
CASSEFPSGGQDYNEQFF
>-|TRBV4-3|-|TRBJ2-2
TGCGCCAGCAGCCAAGATGAGTCGGAAGTCGGGGAGCTGTTTTTT
CASSQDESEVGELFF
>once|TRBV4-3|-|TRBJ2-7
TGCGCCAGCAGCCAAGAAGAAGGTCAAGGGTGGGAGCAGTACTTC
CASSQEEGQGWEQYF
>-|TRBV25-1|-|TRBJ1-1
TGTGCCAGCAGTATTGACCGTTCGGGGGTTAATGAAGCTTTCTTT
CASSIDRSGVNEAFF
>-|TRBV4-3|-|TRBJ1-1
TGCGCCAGCAGCCAAGACAGCAGGTCGACCACTGAAGCTTTCTTT
CASSQDSRSTTEAFF
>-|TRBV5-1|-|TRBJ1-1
TGCGCCAGCGTGAGTGGGGGAAATGAAGCTTTCTTT
CASVSGGNEAFF
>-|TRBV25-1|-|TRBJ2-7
TGTGCCAGCAGTTCGAGCAGGACGACAACCTACGAGCAGTACTTC
CASSSSRTTTYEQYF
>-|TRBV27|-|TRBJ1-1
TGTGCCAGCAGAACAAAGTCGGGGGGCACTGAAGCTTTCTTT
CASRTKSGGTEAFF
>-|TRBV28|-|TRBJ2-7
TGTGCCAGCAGCCCGGGCTACCCCGGCGAGCAGTACTTC
CASSPGYPGEQYF
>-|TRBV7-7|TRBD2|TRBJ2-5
TGTGCTAGCAGCGGGCTAGCGGGGGGCTTCCAAGAGACCCAGTACTTC
CASSGLAGGFQETQYF
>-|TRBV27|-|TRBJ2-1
TGTGCCAGCAGTTTATCCACAGGTTACAATGAGCAGTTCTTC
CASSLSTGYNEQFF
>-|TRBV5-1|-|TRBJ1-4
TGCGCCAGCAGCTTGGATCTTGGCGAAAAACTGTTTTTT
CASSLDLGEKLFF
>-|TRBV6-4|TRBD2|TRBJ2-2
TGTGCCAGCAGTGACAGCGGGGGGGCCACCGGGGAGCTGTTTTTT
CASSDSGGATGELFF
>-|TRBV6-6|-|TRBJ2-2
TGTGCCAGCAGTTACAGGGACACGGACACCGGGGAGCTGTTTTTT
CASSYRDTDTGELFF
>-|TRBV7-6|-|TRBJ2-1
TGTGCCAGCAGCTTAGCGGGGTCGGGACCAATCCCTTACAATGAGCAGTTCTTC
CASSLAGSGPIPYNEQFF
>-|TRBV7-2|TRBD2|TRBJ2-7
TGTGCCAGCAGCTTAGTCTTGGGGACTAGCCGACACGAGCAGTACTTC
CASSLVLGTSRHEQYF
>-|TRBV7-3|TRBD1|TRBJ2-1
TGTGCCAGCAGCCCCGGACAGGGGCCCGCGGGGGATGAGCAGTTCTTC
CASSPGQGPAGDEQFF
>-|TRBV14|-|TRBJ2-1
TGTGCCAGCAGCGCATGGGGTTTCGATGAGCAGTTCTTC
CASSAWGFDEQFF